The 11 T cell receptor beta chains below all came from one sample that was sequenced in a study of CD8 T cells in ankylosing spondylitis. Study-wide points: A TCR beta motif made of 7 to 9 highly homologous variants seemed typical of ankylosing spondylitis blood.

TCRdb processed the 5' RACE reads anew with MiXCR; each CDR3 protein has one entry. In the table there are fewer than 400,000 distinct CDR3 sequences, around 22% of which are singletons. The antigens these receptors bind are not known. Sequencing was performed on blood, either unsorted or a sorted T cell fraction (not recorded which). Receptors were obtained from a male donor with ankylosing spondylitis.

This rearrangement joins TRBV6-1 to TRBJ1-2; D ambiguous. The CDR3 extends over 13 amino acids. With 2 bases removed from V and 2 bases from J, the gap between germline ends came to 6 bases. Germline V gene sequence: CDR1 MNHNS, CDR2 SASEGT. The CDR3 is CASSENLNYGYTF. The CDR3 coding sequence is TGTGCCAGCAGTGAAAATCTAAACTATGGCTACACCTTC.

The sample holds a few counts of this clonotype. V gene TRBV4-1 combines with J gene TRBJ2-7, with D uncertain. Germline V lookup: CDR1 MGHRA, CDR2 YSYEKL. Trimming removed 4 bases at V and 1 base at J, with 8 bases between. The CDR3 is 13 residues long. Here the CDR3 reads CASSPLVSYEQYF. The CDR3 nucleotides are TGCGCCAGCAGCCCCCTGGTTTCCTACGAGCAGTACTTC.

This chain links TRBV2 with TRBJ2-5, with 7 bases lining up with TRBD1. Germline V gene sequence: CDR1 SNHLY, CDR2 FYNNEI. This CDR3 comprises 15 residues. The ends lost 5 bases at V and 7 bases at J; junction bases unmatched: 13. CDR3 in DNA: TGTGCCAGCAGTAGGGACAGCTCGTGGGAGACGACCCAGTACTTC. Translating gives CASSRDSSWETTQYF.

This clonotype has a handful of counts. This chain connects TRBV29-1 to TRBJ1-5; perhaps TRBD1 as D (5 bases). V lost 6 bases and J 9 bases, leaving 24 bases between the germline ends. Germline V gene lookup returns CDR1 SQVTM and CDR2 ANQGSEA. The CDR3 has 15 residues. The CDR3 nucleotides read TGCAGCGTCCAATTAGGTGGGCACCGTGGGGGGCCCCAGCATTTT. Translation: CSVQLGGHRGGPQHF.

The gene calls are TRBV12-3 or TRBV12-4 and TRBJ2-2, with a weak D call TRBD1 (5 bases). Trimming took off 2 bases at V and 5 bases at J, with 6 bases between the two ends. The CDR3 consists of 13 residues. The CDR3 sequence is CASSLKGTGELFF. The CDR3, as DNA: TGTGCCAGCAGTTTAAAGGGGACCGGGGAGCTGTTTTTT.

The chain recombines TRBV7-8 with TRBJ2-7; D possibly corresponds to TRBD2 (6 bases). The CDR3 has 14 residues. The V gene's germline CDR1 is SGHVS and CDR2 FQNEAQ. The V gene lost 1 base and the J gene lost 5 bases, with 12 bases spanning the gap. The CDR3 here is CASSLGTIVHEQYF. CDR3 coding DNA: TGTGCCAGCAGCTTAGGGACTATCGTTCACGAGCAGTACTTC.

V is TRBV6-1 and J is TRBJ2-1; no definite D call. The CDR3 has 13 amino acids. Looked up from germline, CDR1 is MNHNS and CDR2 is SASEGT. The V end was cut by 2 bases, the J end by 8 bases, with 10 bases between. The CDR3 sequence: CASSEQLGDEQFF. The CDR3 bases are TGTGCCAGCAGTGAACAGCTTGGGGATGAGCAGTTCTTC.

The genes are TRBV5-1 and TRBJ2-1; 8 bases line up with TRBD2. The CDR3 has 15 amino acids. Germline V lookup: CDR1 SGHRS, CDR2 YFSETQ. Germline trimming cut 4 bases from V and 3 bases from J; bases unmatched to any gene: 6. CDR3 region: CASSGTSGNYNEQFF. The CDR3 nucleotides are TGCGCCAGCAGCGGAACTAGCGGAAACTACAATGAGCAGTTCTTC.

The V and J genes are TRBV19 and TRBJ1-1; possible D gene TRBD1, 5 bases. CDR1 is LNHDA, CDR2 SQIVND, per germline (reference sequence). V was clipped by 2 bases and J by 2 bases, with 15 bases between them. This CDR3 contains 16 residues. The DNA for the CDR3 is TGTGCCAGTAGTATAAGTCCGGGACGCGGAAACACTGAAGCTTTCTTT. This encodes CASSISPGRGNTEAFF.

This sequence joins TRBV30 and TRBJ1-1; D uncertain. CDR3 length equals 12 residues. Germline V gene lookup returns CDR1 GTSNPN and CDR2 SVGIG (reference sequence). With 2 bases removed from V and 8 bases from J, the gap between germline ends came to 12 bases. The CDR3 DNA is TGTGCCTGGAGTCGTGGGCTTGGAGAAGCTTTCTTT. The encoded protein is CAWSRGLGEAFF. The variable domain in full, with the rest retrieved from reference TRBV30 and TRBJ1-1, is SQTIHQWPATLVQPVGSPLSLECTVEGTSNPNLYWYRQAAGRGLQLLFYSVGIGQISSEVPQNLSASRPQDRQFILSSKKLLLSDSGFYLCAWSRGLGEAFFGQGTRLTVV.

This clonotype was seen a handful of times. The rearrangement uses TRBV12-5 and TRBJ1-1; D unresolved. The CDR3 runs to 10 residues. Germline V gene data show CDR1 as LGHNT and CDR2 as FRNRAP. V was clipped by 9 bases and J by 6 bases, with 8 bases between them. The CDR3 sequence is CARTGAEAFF. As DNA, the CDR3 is TGTGCTAGGACGGGAGCTGAAGCTTTCTTT.